This T cell receptor (beta chain) was identified during a study of cytotoxic CD8 clonotypes in ibrutinib-treated CLL. Findings and caveats of the study: Clonality (at baseline) was higher than in age-matched healthy donors and tracked circulating CD8+ T-cell counts.

V lost 6 bases, J lost 8 bases, and 14 bases lay in between. The CDR3 is made up of 12 amino acids. The germline V gene has CDR1 SQVTM and CDR2 ANQGSEA. Assay: immunoSEQ multiplex PCR; the TCRdb copy retains only in-frame clones and omits some. The sample has approximately 100,000 clones, about 53% seen once. Of note for this clone: Its matching antigen is unknown.

This TCR came from a human donor with chronic lymphocytic leukemia. This chain links TRBV29-1 with TRBJ2-1, with D perhaps TRBD1 (7 bases). The source was PBMCs, collected after 24 months of ibrutinib treatment. In DNA, the CDR3 is TGCAGCGTGGCAGGGGGGTATTATGAGCAGTTCTTC. Translating it yields CSVAGGYYEQFF.